This T cell receptor beta chain was captured in a study of beta chain features in type 1 diabetes. Findings of the study overall: Significant though moderate, a shortening of TCRB CDR3s appeared in all four CD4+ subsets of Type 1 diabetes patients.

As to this clone: Its antigen is unidentified.

The germline CDR1 and CDR2 sequences are ENHRY and SYGVKD. After removal of 4 bases from V and 5 bases from J, the junction contained 7 bases not matched to a gene. The CDR3 runs 14 residues. Sequencing targeted expressed TCRB transcripts, as all isolated RNA had been reverse transcribed. Repertoires were generated with immunoSEQ multiplex PCR, while TCRdb's copy carries only in-frame clones and drops some. Here the sample spans 93,000 or so clones, around 30% being singletons. Sampling consisted of one heparinised blood draw per donor, averaging approximately 120 mL. The authors obtained over 98% purity in all sorted populations.

The chain carries TRBV10-3 and TRBJ2-5; 7 positions agree with TRBD1. The TCR comes from a woman younger than 30 with type 1 diabetes. Source material: central memory CD4+ T cells from blood. The CDR3: CAISGGGGGETQYF. CDR3 DNA sequence: TGTGCCATCAGTGGAGGGGGCGGCGGTGAGACCCAGTACTTC.